Sequencing of this T cell receptor beta chain was carried out in a study of radiotherapy plus CTLA-4 blockade in lung cancer. Study results and caveats: Alongside interferon-beta, early blood T cell clone dynamics were reportedly the best predictor of response. After treatment with radiotherapy plus ipilimumab, TCR clones that came from the tumor expanded in blood.

The germline CDR1 and CDR2 sequences are SNHLY and FYNNEI. Between the trimmed V and J ends, which lost 8 bases and 7 bases, there was a span of 20 bases. The CDR3 has 14 residues. Assay: immunoSEQ multiplex PCR; the TCRdb copy retains only in-frame clones and omits some. The sample lists about 62,000 clones, 70% to 80% occurring once. Points on this clone: Its antigen is undetermined.

This specimen was peripheral blood, taken from a patient treated with radiotherapy plus ipilimumab. The receptor comes from a human donor with non-small cell lung cancer who had a complete response to radiotherapy plus ipilimumab. This rearrangement joins TRBV2 to TRBJ2-5; D perhaps matches TRBD1 (6 bases). The CDR3 protein is CASLQGPLSGTQYF. CDR3 coding DNA: TGTGCCAGCCTTCAGGGGCCCCTATCGGGGACCCAGTACTTC.